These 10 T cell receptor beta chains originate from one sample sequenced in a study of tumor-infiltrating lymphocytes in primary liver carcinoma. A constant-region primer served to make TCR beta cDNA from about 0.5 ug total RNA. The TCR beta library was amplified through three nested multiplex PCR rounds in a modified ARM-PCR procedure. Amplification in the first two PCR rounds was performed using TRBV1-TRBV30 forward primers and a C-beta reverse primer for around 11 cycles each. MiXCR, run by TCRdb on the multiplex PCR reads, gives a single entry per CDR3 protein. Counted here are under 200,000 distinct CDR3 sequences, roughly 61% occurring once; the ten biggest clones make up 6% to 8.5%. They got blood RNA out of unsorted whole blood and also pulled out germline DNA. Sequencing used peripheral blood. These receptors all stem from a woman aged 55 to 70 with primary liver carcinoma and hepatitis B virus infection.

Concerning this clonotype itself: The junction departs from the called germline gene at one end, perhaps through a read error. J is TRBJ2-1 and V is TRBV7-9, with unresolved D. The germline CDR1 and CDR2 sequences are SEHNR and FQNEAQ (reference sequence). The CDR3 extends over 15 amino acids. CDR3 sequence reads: CDSSLRGERNNEQFF. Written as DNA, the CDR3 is TGTGACAGCAGCTTACGAGGCGAGAGGAACAATGAGCAGTTCTTC.

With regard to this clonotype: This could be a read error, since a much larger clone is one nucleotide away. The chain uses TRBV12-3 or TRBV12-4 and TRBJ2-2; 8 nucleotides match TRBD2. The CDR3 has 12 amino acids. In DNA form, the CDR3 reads TGTGCCAGCGCTCCGGGGGAGCGGGAGCTGGTTTTT. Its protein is CASAPGERELVF.

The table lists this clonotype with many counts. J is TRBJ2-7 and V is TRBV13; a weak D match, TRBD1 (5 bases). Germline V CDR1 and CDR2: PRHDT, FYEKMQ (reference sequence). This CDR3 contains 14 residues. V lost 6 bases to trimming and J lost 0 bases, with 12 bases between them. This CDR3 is CASSGRAFSYEQYF. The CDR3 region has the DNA TGTGCCAGCAGTGGCAGGGCATTCTCCTACGAGCAGTACTTC. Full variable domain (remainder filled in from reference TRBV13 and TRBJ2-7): AAGVIQSPRHLIKEKRETATLKCYPIPRHDTVYWYQQGPGQDPQFLISFYEKMQSDKGSIPDRFSAQQFSDYHSELNMSSLELGDSALYFCASSGRAFSYEQYFGPGTRLTVT.

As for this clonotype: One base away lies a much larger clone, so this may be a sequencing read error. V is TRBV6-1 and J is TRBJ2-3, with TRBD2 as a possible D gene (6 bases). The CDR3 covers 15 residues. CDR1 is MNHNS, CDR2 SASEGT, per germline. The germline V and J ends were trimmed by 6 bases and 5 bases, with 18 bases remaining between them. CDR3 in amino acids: CASSRWGVAIDTQYF. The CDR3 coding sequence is TGTGCCAGCAGCCGATGGGGGGTCGCGATAGATACGCAGTATTTT.

This CDR3 reads CASSLVGTSWTSEQFF. Written as DNA, the CDR3 is TGTGCCAGCAGCTTAGTTGGGACTAGCTGGACCAGTGAGCAGTTCTTC. The chain carries TRBV7-8 and TRBJ2-1, with 9 bases identical to TRBD2. J lost 9 bases, V lost 1 base, and 10 bases had no gene match. The CDR3 loop spans 16 amino acids. CDR1 and CDR2 from the germline V gene are SGHVS and FQNEAQ.

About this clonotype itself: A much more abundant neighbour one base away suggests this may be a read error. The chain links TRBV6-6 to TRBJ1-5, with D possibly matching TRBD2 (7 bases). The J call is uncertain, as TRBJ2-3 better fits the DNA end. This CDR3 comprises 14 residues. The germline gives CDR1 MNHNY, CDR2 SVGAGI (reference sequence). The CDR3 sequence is CASALGGGYQPQYF. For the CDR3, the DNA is TGTGCCAGCGCCTTGGGGGGGGGCTATCAGCCCCAGTATTTT.

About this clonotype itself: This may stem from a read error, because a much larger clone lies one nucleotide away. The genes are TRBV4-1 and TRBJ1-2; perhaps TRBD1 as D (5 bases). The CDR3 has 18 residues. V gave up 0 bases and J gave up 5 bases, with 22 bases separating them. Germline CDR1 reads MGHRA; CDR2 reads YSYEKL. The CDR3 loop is CASSQDGRGARSGYGYTF. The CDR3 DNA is TGCGCCAGCAGCCAAGATGGGAGAGGGGCCCGCTCTGGTTATGGCTACACCTTC.

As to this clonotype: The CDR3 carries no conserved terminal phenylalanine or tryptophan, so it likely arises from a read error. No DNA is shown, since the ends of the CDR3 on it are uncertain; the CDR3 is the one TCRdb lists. The CDR3 sequence is CASSFGLGRTDTQYS. The J gene is TRBJ2-3, the V gene TRBV11-2; the table's D call TRBD2 went unverified against the DNA. Including both end residues, the CDR3 is 15 amino acids long. Per germline, CDR1 SGHAT and CDR2 FQNNGV.

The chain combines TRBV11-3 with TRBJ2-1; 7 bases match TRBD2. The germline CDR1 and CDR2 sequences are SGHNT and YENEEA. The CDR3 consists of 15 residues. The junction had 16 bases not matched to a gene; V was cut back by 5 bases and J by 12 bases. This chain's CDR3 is CASSLGTTDISGQFF. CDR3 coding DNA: TGTGCCAGCAGCCTAGGGACTACCGACATCAGTGGGCAGTTCTTC.

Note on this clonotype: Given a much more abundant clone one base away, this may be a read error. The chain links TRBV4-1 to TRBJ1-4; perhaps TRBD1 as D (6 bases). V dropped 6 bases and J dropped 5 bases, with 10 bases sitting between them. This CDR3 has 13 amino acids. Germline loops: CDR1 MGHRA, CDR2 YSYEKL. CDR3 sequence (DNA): TGCGCCAGCAGGTGCCAGGGGAATGAAAAACTGTTTTTT. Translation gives CASRCQGNEKLFF.